Listed below are T cell receptor beta chains from one sample, sequenced in a study of memory CD4+ T cells and cytomegalovirus serostatus. Sequencing used immunoSEQ multiplex PCR; TCRdb keeps in-frame clones, though not all of them. The top ten clones hold 0.78% of a sample with over 35,000 clones, 60% to 85% of them seen once. Sequenced sample: memory CD4+ T cells from blood. All receptors come from an adult in good health and CMV-seronegative. CDR3s leave out the opening cysteine and the closing phenylalanine or tryptophan. Each record gives: V gene, J gene, CDR3 length, CDR3 protein.

>TRBV5-1|TRBJ1-2|11
ASSLDRVYGYT
>TRBV29-1|TRBJ2-7|12
SVENGQGAREQY
>TRBV18|TRBJ2-2|10
ASSQTAGELF
>TRBV5-4|TRBJ2-3|14
ASSSLAGGDRDTQY
>TRBV29-1|TRBJ1-6|11
SVQTGEESPLH
>TRBV2|TRBJ2-4|14
ASTEGVLLAKNIQY
>TRBV19|TRBJ1-3|17
ASSRRRQGNRGIVNTIY
>TRBV30|TRBJ2-2|14
AWSRTRGGQSGELF
>TRBV14|TRBJ2-7|14
ASSQVRLRGNYEQY
>TRBV11-2|TRBJ2-1|12
ASSPGLSYNEQF
>TRBV6-4|TRBJ1-5|11
ASSEDRDQPQH
>TRBV20-1|TRBJ1-2|9
SARGQVGYT
>TRBV6-1|TRBJ1-3|12
ASSSGESGNTIY
>TRBV6-1|TRBJ1-3|13
ASLRGLGSGNTIY
>TRBV30|TRBJ2-2|12
AWSGARGTGELF
>TRBV9|TRBJ1-2|14
ASSASPSQRTYGYT
>TRBV7-9|TRBJ1-3|13
ASSSTGFEGNTIY
>TRBV2|TRBJ1-6|12
ASRDRPYNSPLH
>TRBV7-2|TRBJ1-3|13
ASSPRTGAGNTIY
>TRBV19|TRBJ2-5|11
ASSMGRGETQY
>TRBV11-2|TRBJ1-1|12
ASSLAGKNTEAF
>TRBV6-5|TRBJ1-5|13
ASSYGDTGGPPQH
>TRBV25-1|TRBJ1-1|11
ASSDQGYTEAF
>TRBV5-4|TRBJ2-1|14
ASSTKRQGEHNEQF
>TRBV9|TRBJ1-2|10
ASSPRDNGYT
>TRBV18|TRBJ2-3|13
ASSLRQGGTDTQY
>TRBV2|TRBJ2-3|17
ASSENGVRRPRRTDTQY
>TRBV7-9|TRBJ1-5|11
ASSSQSNQPQH
>TRBV6-5|TRBJ1-6|12
ASSPQPGNSPLH
>TRBV7-9|TRBJ2-5|9
ASSVEETQY
>TRBV6-5|TRBJ1-1|12
ASSYSVRNTEAF
>TRBV2|.|9
ASGSDYEQY
>TRBV30|TRBJ2-1|13
AWQLGGAQYNEQF
>TRBV7-3|TRBJ2-3|14
ASSRKLAGGPDTQY
>TRBV6-5|TRBJ2-7|13
ASRNSGGLYYEQY
>TRBV19|TRBJ2-3|13
ASRRGPGGTDTQY
>TRBV5-4|TRBJ2-3|12
ASSLSRGEDTQY
>TRBV10-1|TRBJ1-6|16
ASSERRGIGGSDSPLH
>TRBV27|TRBJ1-1|14
ASTKGFGAGNTEAF
>TRBV18|TRBJ2-3|11
ASSPGSTDTQY
>TRBV27|TRBJ1-6|14
ASSRGPGTGDSPLH
>TRBV7-3|TRBJ1-2|13
ASSPTVGGASGYT
>TRBV11-2|TRBJ2-5|14
ASSFTGGGSQETQY
>TRBV9|TRBJ2-7|13
ASSVAPGGSYEQY
>TRBV7-2|TRBJ1-6|12
ASSFRQGDSPLH
>TRBV18|TRBJ1-2|10
ASSPEIYGYT
>TRBV30|TRBJ2-7|11
AWSVQPGGEQY
>TRBV6-4|TRBJ2-2|13
ASSDTNLNTGELF
>TRBV4-2|TRBJ1-5|13
ASSQELGRDQPQH
>TRBV6-5|TRBJ1-1|12
ASFLWAGDTEAF
>TRBV7-8|TRBJ2-5|12
ASSTRTGLETQY
>TRBV30|TRBJ1-6|14
AWSVPRTGRNSPLH
>TRBV7-2|TRBJ1-5|13
ASSLSSAGNQPQH
>TRBV18|TRBJ2-7|11
ASSPPHQDEQY